This T cell receptor beta chain was sequenced during a study of monozygotic twins with cystic fibrosis. Study summary: With about 15 PCR cycles, barcoded libraries came from around 2.9 micrograms of fragmented DNA.

On this clone itself: Its antigen is undetermined.

The CDR3 loop spans 16 amino acids. V dropped 1 base and J dropped 1 base, with 13 bases sitting between them. The germline V gene encodes CDR1 LGHNA and CDR2 YNFKEQ. Clones were read by immunoSEQ multiplex PCR, and TCRdb kept only the in-frame ones, dropping some. The table records some 14,000 clones, just under 95% of them present only once. Whole-study results and caveats: Co-twins had the most similar V usage for 13 of 16 pairs, J for 8. No link emerged between shared CDR3 counts and age, concordance or severity.

The receptor was derived from a girl aged 2 to 10 with cystic fibrosis. The specimen sequenced was blood. This chain joins TRBV4-2 and TRBJ2-5; maybe TRBD2 (5 bases). CDR3 sequence: CASSQASLAVQETQYF. The CDR3 DNA sequence: TGTGCCAGCAGCCAAGCTAGTCTAGCCGTCCAAGAGACCCAGTACTTC.